This T cell receptor beta chain was sequenced for a study of cytomegalovirus exposure and HLA in healthy donors. Germline V gene data show CDR1 as ENHRY and CDR2 as SYGVKD. Losses at the gene ends were 11 bases for V and 3 bases for J; bases not matched to a gene: 5. The CDR3 is 13 amino acids. The PCR employed 60 Vbeta primers together with 13 Jbeta primers. The method was immunoSEQ multiplex PCR; TCRdb's version includes in-frame clones alone and lacks a portion of them. The repertoire has some 200,000 clones, roughly 84% of them found once; the top ten carry roughly 1.6%. Specimen: PBMCs. The clonotype was recovered from a man aged 45-60 years in good health and CMV-seronegative. The chain joins TRBV10-3 to TRBJ2-7; 12 bases map to TRBD2. The DNA for the CDR3 is TGTGCCGTAAGGACTAGCGGGAACTACGAGCAGTACTTC. This codes for CAVRTSGNYEQYF.